Each of the 10 T cell receptor beta chains below was sequenced from the same sample in a study of glioma-infiltrating T cells after dendritic cell vaccination. This sample's time point: after dendritic cell vaccination, including at tumor progression/relapse. Sequenced by immunoSEQ multiplex PCR; TCRdb stores in-frame clones only, minus some. Of 110,000 or so clones listed, 90% are singletons. The sample here was blood, taken after dendritic cell vaccination. The receptors originated from a human donor with glioblastoma.

The genes are TRBV19 and TRBJ1-1, with D perhaps TRBD1 (6 bases). V lost 9 bases, J lost 1 base, and 15 bases lay in between. The CDR3 loop spans 14 amino acids. In germline, CDR1 is LNHDA, CDR2 SQIVND (reference sequence). CDR3 in amino acids: CASAGDQGNTEAFF. As DNA, the CDR3 is TGTGCCAGCGCAGGGGACCAGGGGAACACTGAAGCTTTCTTT.

This chain uses TRBV4-1 with TRBJ1-1; 11 bases align to TRBD1. This CDR3 spans 16 amino acids. V lost 3 bases to trimming and J lost 5 bases; unmatched junction nucleotides: 8. Germline CDR1 reads MGHRA; CDR2 reads YSYEKL. Here the CDR3 DNA reads TGCGCCAGCAGCCAGAGGACAGGGGGCGCGGTGACTGAAGCTTTCTTT. Residues: CASSQRTGGAVTEAFF.

This clone has just a few counts. The chain links TRBV4-1 to TRBJ2-2; 8 nucleotides align to TRBD1. There are 17 residues in the CDR3. V gave up 0 bases and J gave up 6 bases; unmatched junction bases: 9. Germline V gene data show CDR1 as MGHRA and CDR2 as YSYEKL. CDR3 sequence: CASSQDPRTGYPGELFF. The CDR3 DNA follows: TGCGCCAGCAGCCAAGATCCCAGGACAGGGTATCCCGGGGAGCTGTTTTTT.

V gene TRBV7-9 combines with J gene TRBJ1-6, with a tentative D call TRBD1 (5 bases). CDR1 is SEHNR, CDR2 FQNEAQ, per germline (reference sequence). The CDR3 length is 15 residues. The V end was cut by 4 bases, the J end by 7 bases, with 14 bases between. The CDR3 is CASSSSQGRNSPLHF. CDR3 nucleotide sequence: TGTGCCAGCAGCTCGTCCCAGGGCCGGAATTCACCCCTCCACTTT.

The chain couples TRBV11-2 to TRBJ2-7; 8 nucleotides align to TRBD2. After removal of 1 base from V and 5 bases from J, the junction contained 7 bases not matched to a gene. The CDR3 is made up of 15 amino acids. Looked up from germline, CDR1 is SGHAT and CDR2 is FQNNGV. CDR3 DNA: TGTGCCAGCAGCTTAGCTAGCGGGTCCCTAGACGAGCAGTACTTC. This encodes CASSLASGSLDEQYF. Together with reference TRBV11-2 and TRBJ2-7, the CDR3 gives the full variable domain: EAGVAQSPRYKIIEKRQSVAFWCNPISGHATLYWYQQILGQGPKLLIQFQNNGVVDDSQLPKDRFSAERLKGVDSTLKIQPAKLEDSAVYLCASSLASGSLDEQYFGPGTRLTVT.

The chain carries TRBV6-1 and TRBJ1-2; TRBD1 agrees at 9 bases. Per germline, CDR1 MNHNS and CDR2 SASEGT. The ends lost 6 bases at V and 2 bases at J; junction bases unmatched: 4. This CDR3 contains 14 residues. The CDR3 bases are TGTGCCAGCAGGGGACAGGGATCCAACTATGGCTACACCTTC. Translation: CASRGQGSNYGYTF.

The V and J genes are TRBV5-4 and TRBJ2-7; weak D call: TRBD1 (5 bases). The V end lost 4 bases, the J end lost 5 bases, and 13 bases lay between the germline ends. CDR1 SGHNT and CDR2 YYREEE come from the germline V gene (reference sequence). The CDR3 contains 13 residues. DNA of the CDR3: TGTGCCAGCAGCAACTATCTAGGGGACGAGCAGTACTTC. Translating it yields CASSNYLGDEQYF.

This clone turned up a few times. The V call is TRBV9, the J call TRBJ2-6, with D uncertain. V was trimmed by 6 bases and J by 2 bases, leaving 15 bases between them. The CDR3 spans 16 residues. CDR1 and CDR2 (germline): SGDLS, YYNGEE. DNA of the CDR3: TGTGCCAGCAACGCGCCAACAGCCGCTGGGGCCAACGTCCTGACTTTC. Amino acids: CASNAPTAAGANVLTF. The complete variable domain, with remaining parts taken from reference TRBV9 and TRBJ2-6, reads DSGVTQTPKHLITATGQRVTLRCSPRSGDLSVYWYQQSLDQGLQFLIQYYNGEERAKGNILERFSAQQFPDLHSELNLSSLELGDSALYFCASNAPTAAGANVLTFGAGSRLTVL.

There are a few counts of this clone. The V call is TRBV5-6, the J call TRBJ1-2; TRBD1 might be the D (5 bases). Germline values: CDR1 SGHDT, CDR2 YYEEEE. V lost 0 bases and J lost 2, with 14 bases in between. The CDR3 loop spans 16 amino acids. The CDR3 sequence: CASSLGGGSRNYGYTF. The CDR3, as DNA: TGTGCCAGCAGCTTGGGCGGGGGTAGCCGAAACTATGGCTACACCTTC.

CDR3 sequence: CASSIIGTVGNTIYF. The CDR3 bases are TGTGCCAGTAGTATCATCGGGACAGTAGGAAACACCATATATTTT. The V gene is TRBV19, the J gene TRBJ1-3, with TRBD1 matching over 7 bases. After removal of 3 bases from V and 4 bases from J, the junction contained 6 bases not matched to a gene. The CDR3 consists of 15 residues. The germline CDR1 and CDR2 sequences are LNHDA and SQIVND (reference sequence).